This TCR beta chain was identified in a study of regulatory T cells in long-lasting Graves disease. Background on the study: The criterion for persistent Graves' disease was over 5 years of antithyroid drugs with positive TSH receptor antibodies.

Notes on this clonotype: Antigen unknown.

Per the germline V gene, CDR1 is SGDLS and CDR2 is YYNGEE. This CDR3 has 16 amino acids. Trimming cost V 0 bases and J 6 bases, with 18 bases left between them. Time point here: persistent/refractory GD, antithyroid drugs over 5 years with positive TRAb. PBMCs were the source of the RNA used for TCR sequencing. Each patient gave 7 to 9 milliliters of EDTA-anticoagulated peripheral blood. Libraries of TCR beta came from iRepertoire HTBI primers plus Arm-PCR of CDR3 regions. TCRdb re-analysed the multiplex PCR reads in MiXCR, keeping a single row per CDR3 protein. The data show 300,000 to 500,000 distinct CDR3 sequences, around 20% seen once. Broader study findings: Blood alone, not thyroid tissue, was studied. It was in persistent disease that TRBV28, TRBJ1-2 and TRBJ2-5 were favored.

The sample consisted of peripheral blood mononuclear cells (PBMCs), taken when the disease was refractory, from a patient treated with antithyroid drugs. The chain joins TRBV9 to TRBJ1-1; maybe TRBD1 (5 bases). This TCR came from a female donor with Graves disease. CDR3 nucleotide sequence: TGTGCCAGCAGCGTAGGGGATTTGGACACTGGCGCTGAAGCTTTCTTT. Protein product: CASSVGDLDTGAEAFF. Looking up the rest from reference TRBV9 and TRBJ1-1 gives the full variable domain: DSGVTQTPKHLITATGQRVTLRCSPRSGDLSVYWYQQSLDQGLQFLIQYYNGEERAKGNILERFSAQQFPDLHSELNLSSLELGDSALYFCASSVGDLDTGAEAFFGQGTRLTVV.